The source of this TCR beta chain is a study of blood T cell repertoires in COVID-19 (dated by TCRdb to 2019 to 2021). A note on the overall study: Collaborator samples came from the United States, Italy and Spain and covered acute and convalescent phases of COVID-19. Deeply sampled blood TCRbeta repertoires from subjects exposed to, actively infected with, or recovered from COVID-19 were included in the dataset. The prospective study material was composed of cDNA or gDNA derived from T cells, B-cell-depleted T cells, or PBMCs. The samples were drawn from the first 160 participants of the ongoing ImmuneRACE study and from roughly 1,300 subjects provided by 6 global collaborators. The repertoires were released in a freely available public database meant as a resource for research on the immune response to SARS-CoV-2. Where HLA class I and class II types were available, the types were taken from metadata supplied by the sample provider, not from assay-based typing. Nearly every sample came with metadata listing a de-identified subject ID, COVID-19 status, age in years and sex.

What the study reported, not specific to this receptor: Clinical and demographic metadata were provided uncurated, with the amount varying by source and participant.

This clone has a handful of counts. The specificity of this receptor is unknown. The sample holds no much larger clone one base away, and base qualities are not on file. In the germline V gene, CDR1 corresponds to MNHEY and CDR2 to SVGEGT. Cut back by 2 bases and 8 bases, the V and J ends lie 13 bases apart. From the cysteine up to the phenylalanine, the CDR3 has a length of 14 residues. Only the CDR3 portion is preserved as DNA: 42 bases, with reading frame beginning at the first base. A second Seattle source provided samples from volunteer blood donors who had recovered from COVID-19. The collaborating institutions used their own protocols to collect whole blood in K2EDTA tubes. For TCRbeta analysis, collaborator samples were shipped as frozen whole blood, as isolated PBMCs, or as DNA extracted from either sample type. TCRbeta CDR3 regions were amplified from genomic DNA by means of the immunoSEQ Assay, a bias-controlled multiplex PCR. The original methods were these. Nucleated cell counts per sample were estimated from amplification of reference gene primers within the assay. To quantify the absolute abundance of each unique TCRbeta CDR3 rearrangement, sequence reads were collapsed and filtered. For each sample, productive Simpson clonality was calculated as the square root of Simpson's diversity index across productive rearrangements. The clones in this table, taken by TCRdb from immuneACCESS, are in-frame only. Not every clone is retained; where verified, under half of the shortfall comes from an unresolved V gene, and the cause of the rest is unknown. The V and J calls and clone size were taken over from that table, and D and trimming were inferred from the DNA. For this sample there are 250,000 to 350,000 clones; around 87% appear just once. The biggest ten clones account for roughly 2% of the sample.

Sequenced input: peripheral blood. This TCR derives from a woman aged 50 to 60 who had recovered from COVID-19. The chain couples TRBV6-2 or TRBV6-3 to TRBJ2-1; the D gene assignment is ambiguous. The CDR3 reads CASSYALVSYEQFF. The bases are TGTGCCAGCAGTTACGCCCTAGTGTCGTATGAGCAGTTCTTC.